This T cell receptor beta chain was found in a study of T-cell memory formation after mild COVID-19. Across the study: Clusters were largely donor specific.

Trimming pared 2 bases from V and 2 bases from J, leaving 7 bases between. The CDR3 has 15 amino acids. Study observations and caveats: Confirmation was lacking for SARS-CoV-2 specificity of second-wave clones that peaked on day 37. Clones that contracted from day 15 to 85 were balanced CD4/CD8, while later expanders leaned CD4+.

From the 5' RACE reads, TCRdb called clonotypes with MiXCR, one entry per CDR3 protein. This sample yields approximately 300,000 distinct CDR3 sequences, of which just under 20% are seen a single time; roughly 21% belongs to the top ten. On this clonotype itself: What it binds is unknown.

The TCR was taken from a young man who had mild COVID-19 (a few samples of this study predate the infection). Cell type and time point are not known. The chain uses TRBV12-3 or TRBV12-4 and TRBJ2-6; unclear D gene. The sequenced material came from PBMCs or a T cell subset sorted from them (not recorded which). CDR3 sequence (DNA): TGTGCCAGCAGTTTATCTGGGCCTGGGGCCAACGTCCTGACTTTC. Residues: CASSLSGPGANVLTF.